The 18 T cell receptor beta chains below come from one sample, sequenced in a study of cytomegalovirus exposure and HLA in healthy donors. The table came from immunoSEQ multiplex PCR; TCRdb's copy has only in-frame clones and leaves some out. The sample carries 330,000 or so clones, about nine tenths recorded once. Source material: PBMCs. Receptors were obtained from a woman under 30 in good health and CMV-seronegative.

The gene calls are TRBV6-6 and TRBJ1-2, with 7 bases fitting TRBD1. Germline V lookup: CDR1 MNHNY, CDR2 SVGAGI (reference sequence). V shed 0 bases, J shed 7 bases, and the junction held 2 bases outside the gene matches. The CDR3 contains 13 residues. CDR3 amino acids: CASSYSTGSGYTF. The CDR3 DNA is TGTGCCAGCAGTTACTCGACAGGGAGTGGCTACACCTTC.

This clone was detected only once. The rearrangement uses TRBV13 and TRBJ2-7, with TRBD1 matching 7 bases. The CDR3 is 16 amino acids. Germline V gives CDR1 PRHDT, CDR2 FYEKMQ (reference sequence). V gave up 1 base and J gave up 3 bases; unmatched junction bases: 9. The CDR3 coding sequence is TGTGCCAGCAGCTTAGTTAAGGGGGCAGCCGGCTACGAGCAGTACTTC. Translated, it gives CASSLVKGAAGYEQYF.

This clone was counted a single time. The gene calls are TRBV5-1 and TRBJ2-5; a weak D match, TRBD2 (6 bases). Trimming took 0 bases from V and 5 from J, leaving 11 bases between them. Germline V lookup: CDR1 SGHRS, CDR2 YFSETQ. The CDR3 runs to 14 residues. DNA of the CDR3: TGCGCCAGCAGCTTGGGCGGGATCCGGGAGACCCAGTACTTC. Protein product: CASSLGGIRETQYF.

With regard to this clone: The sample carries other DNA sequences with the same CDR3. The J gene is TRBJ2-7, the V gene TRBV4-3, with TRBD1 identical over 11 bases. The CDR3 runs to 15 residues. With 0 bases clipped from V and 4 bases from J, the junction kept 2 bases outside the gene matches. Germline loops: CDR1 LGHNA, CDR2 YSLEER. CDR3 loop: CASSQDGTGGYEQYF. The DNA for the CDR3 is TGCGCCAGCAGCCAAGATGGGACAGGGGGGTACGAGCAGTACTTC.

V gene TRBV19 combines with J gene TRBJ2-6; 7 nucleotides align to TRBD2. J lost 1 base, V lost 7 bases, and 16 bases had no gene match. In germline, CDR1 is LNHDA, CDR2 SQIVND (reference sequence). The CDR3 is made up of 19 amino acids. In nucleotides, the CDR3 is TGTGCCAGTACCCGGCGGGGAGGGGTCTTGGGATCTGGGGCCAACGTCCTGACTTTC. Translated, it gives CASTRRGGVLGSGANVLTF. The full variable domain, in which reference TRBV19 and TRBJ2-6 provide the parts outside the CDR3, is DGGITQSPKYLFRKEGQNVTLSCEQNLNHDAMYWYRQDPGQGLRLIYYSQIVNDFQKGDIAEGYSVSREKKESFPLTVTSAQKNPTAFYLCASTRRGGVLGSGANVLTFGAGSRLTVL.

The V gene is TRBV29-1, the J gene TRBJ1-5; D ambiguous. CDR1 SQVTM and CDR2 ANQGSEA come from the germline V gene. V lost 5 bases and J lost 1, with 9 bases in between. This CDR3 is built from 13 residues. The chain's CDR3 is CSVCFGSNQPQHF. DNA of the CDR3: TGCAGCGTTTGTTTCGGGAGCAATCAGCCCCAGCATTTT. Filled out from reference TRBV29-1 and TRBJ1-5, the complete variable domain reads SAVISQKPSRDICQRGTSLTIQCQVDSQVTMMFWYRQQPGQSLTLIATANQGSEATYESGFVIDKFPISRPNLTFSTLTVSNMSPEDSSIYLCSVCFGSNQPQHFGDGTRLSIL.

Only a few counts were recorded for this clone. The rearrangement uses TRBV11-2 and TRBJ1-1, with D possibly TRBD1 on 6 matching bases. The CDR3 is 15 residues long. Trimming removed 4 bases at V and 0 bases at J, with 12 bases between. Looked up from germline, CDR1 is SGHAT and CDR2 is FQNNGV. Here the CDR3 reads CASSSFQGMNTEAFF. DNA for the CDR3: TGTGCCAGCAGCTCTTTCCAGGGGATGAACACTGAAGCTTTCTTT.

The chain is built from TRBV12-5 and TRBJ2-7; D remains ambiguous. Germline-derived CDR1 and CDR2 are LGHNT and FRNRAP. There are 13 residues in the CDR3. Between the trimmed V and J ends, which lost 6 bases and 0 bases, there was a span of 9 bases. The CDR3 region has the DNA TGTGCTAGTGGAGAATCGAGCTCCTACGAGCAGTACTTC. It is translated as CASGESSSYEQYF.

The chain couples TRBV28 to TRBJ2-3; no definite D call. The CDR3 is 13 amino acids. The V gene's germline CDR1 is MDHEN and CDR2 SYDVKM. Trimming left V 10 bases short and J 1 base short, with 12 bases between. The CDR3: CATLGPGTDTQYF. The CDR3 region has the DNA TGTGCCACCCTTGGCCCTGGCACAGATACGCAGTATTTT.

Here the CDR3 reads CASSLGPGTRQETQYF. In nucleotides, the CDR3 is TGTGCCAGCAGCTTAGGGCCGGGAACCCGCCAAGAGACCCAGTACTTC. The rearrangement joins TRBV7-6 to TRBJ2-5; TRBD2 is a possible D gene (5 bases). V lost 1 base and J lost 1, with 13 bases in between. The CDR3 consists of 16 residues. The V gene's germline CDR1 is SGHVS and CDR2 FNYEAQ.

V usage is TRBV2 and J usage is TRBJ2-3, with D unresolved. There are 12 residues in the CDR3. The germline gives CDR1 SNHLY, CDR2 FYNNEI. With 4 bases removed from V and 6 bases from J, the gap between germline ends came to 8 bases. The CDR3 spells CASSVSVDTQYF. The CDR3 nucleotides are TGTGCCAGCAGTGTGAGCGTGGATACGCAGTATTTT.

The chain recombines TRBV14 with TRBJ2-1, with D possibly matching TRBD2 (5 bases). The CDR3 sequence is 14 residues long. Looked up from germline, CDR1 is SGHDN and CDR2 is FVKESK. With 3 bases removed from V and 4 bases from J, the gap between germline ends came to 10 bases. The DNA of the CDR3 is TGTGCCAGCAGCCACGGACTGTGGTACAATGAGCAGTTCTTC. Protein product: CASSHGLWYNEQFF.

The chain is built from TRBV29-1 and TRBJ2-1, with 10 positions matching TRBD2. CDR3 length: 16 residues. V lost 2 bases to trimming and J lost 5 bases; unmatched junction nucleotides: 9. The germline V gene has CDR1 SQVTM and CDR2 ANQGSEA. CDR3 DNA sequence: TGCAGCGTTGAATTGGGGCTAGCGGGAGTAAACAATGAGCAGTTCTTC. It translates to CSVELGLAGVNNEQFF.

The rearrangement joins TRBV6-5 to TRBJ2-7; 10 bases fit TRBD1. The CDR3 has 15 amino acids. The V gene end was trimmed by 0 bases and the J gene end by 5 bases; junction bases not matched to a gene: 4. Looked up from germline, CDR1 is MNHEY and CDR2 is SVGAGI. CDR3 bases: TGTGCCAGCAGTTACTCGGGACAGGGGATGGACGAGCAGTACTTC. As protein: CASSYSGQGMDEQYF.

The chain recombines TRBV11-2 with TRBJ2-2; TRBD1 agrees at 9 bases. The germline gives CDR1 SGHAT, CDR2 FQNNGV. V was pared by 4 bases and J by 7 bases, with 10 bases of the junction left unmatched. This CDR3 comprises 16 residues. The CDR3 is CASSSLGTGWIGELFF. The CDR3 DNA reads as TGTGCCAGCAGCTCACTGGGGACAGGGTGGATCGGGGAGCTGTTTTTT. The full variable domain, with the rest looked up from reference TRBV11-2 and TRBJ2-2, is EAGVAQSPRYKIIEKRQSVAFWCNPISGHATLYWYQQILGQGPKLLIQFQNNGVVDDSQLPKDRFSAERLKGVDSTLKIQPAKLEDSAVYLCASSSLGTGWIGELFFGEGSRLTVL.

V and J are TRBV27 and TRBJ2-2; 7 positions match TRBD2. Trimming cost V 3 bases and J 6 bases; bases outside gene matches: 7. The CDR3 covers 15 residues. Germline values: CDR1 MNHEY, CDR2 SMNVEV (reference sequence). The CDR3 coding sequence is TGTGCCAGCAGTTTCGGCGGGAGCCCCCCCGGGGAGCTGTTTTTT. Its protein is CASSFGGSPPGELFF.

The chain links TRBV29-1 to TRBJ1-1, with 7 bases aligning to TRBD1. Germline values: CDR1 SQVTM, CDR2 ANQGSEA. J gave up 3 bases and V 1 base, and 5 bases lay outside the gene matches. The CDR3 loop spans 14 amino acids. CDR3 region: CSVEGAGGHTEAFF. CDR3 in DNA: TGCAGCGTTGAAGGGGCAGGGGGACACACTGAAGCTTTCTTT.

The V gene is TRBV18, the J gene TRBJ2-7; 9 positions agree with TRBD1. The CDR3 contains 16 residues. CDR1 KGHSH and CDR2 LQKENI come from the germline V gene. Losses at the gene ends were 3 bases for V and 5 bases for J; bases not matched to a gene: 11. Here the CDR3 reads CASSPPYRGHGDEQYF. In nucleotides, the CDR3 is TGTGCCAGCTCACCTCCCTACAGGGGGCACGGCGACGAGCAGTACTTC.